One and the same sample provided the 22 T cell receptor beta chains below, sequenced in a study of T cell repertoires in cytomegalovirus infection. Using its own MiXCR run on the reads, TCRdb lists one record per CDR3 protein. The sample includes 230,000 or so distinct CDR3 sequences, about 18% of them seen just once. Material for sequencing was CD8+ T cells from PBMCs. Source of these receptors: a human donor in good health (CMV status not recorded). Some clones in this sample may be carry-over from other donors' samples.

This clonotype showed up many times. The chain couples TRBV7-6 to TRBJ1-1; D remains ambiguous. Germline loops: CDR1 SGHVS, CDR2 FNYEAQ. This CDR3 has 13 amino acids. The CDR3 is CASGPAVNTEAFF. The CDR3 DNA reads TGTGCAAGCGGACCCGCCGTGAACACTGAAGCTTTCTTT.

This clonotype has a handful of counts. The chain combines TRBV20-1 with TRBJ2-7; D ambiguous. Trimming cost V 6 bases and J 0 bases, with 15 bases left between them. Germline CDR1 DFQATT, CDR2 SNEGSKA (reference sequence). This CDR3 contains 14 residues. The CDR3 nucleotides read TGCAGTGCGCATCAAAGGAAGAGCTCCTACGAGCAGTACTTC. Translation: CSAHQRKSSYEQYF.

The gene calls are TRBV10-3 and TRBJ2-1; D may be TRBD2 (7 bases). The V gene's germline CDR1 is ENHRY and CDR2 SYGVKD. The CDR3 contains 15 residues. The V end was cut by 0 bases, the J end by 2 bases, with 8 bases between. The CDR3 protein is CAISESGGPYNEQFF. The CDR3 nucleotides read TGTGCCATCAGTGAGTCGGGGGGGCCCTACAATGAGCAGTTCTTC.

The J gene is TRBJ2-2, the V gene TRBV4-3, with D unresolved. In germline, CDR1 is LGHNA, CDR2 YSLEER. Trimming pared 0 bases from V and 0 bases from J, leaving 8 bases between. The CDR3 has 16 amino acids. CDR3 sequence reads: CASSQEAEANTGELFF. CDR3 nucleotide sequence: TGCGCCAGCAGCCAAGAGGCGGAAGCGAACACCGGGGAGCTGTTTTTT.

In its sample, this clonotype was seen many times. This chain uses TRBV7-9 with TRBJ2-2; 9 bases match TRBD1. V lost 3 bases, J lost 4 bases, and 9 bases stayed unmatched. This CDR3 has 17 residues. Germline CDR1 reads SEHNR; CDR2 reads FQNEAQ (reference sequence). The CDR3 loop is CASSFKIGQGITGELFF. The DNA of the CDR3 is TGTGCCAGCAGCTTCAAGATCGGACAGGGGATCACCGGGGAGCTGTTTTTT.

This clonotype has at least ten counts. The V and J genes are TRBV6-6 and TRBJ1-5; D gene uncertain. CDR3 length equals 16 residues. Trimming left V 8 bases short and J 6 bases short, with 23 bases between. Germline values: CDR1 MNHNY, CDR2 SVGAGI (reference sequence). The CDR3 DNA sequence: TGTGCCAGCCAAGGAGGCCCTTACGTTGTCAGTCAGCCCCAGCATTTT. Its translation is CASQGGPYVVSQPQHF.

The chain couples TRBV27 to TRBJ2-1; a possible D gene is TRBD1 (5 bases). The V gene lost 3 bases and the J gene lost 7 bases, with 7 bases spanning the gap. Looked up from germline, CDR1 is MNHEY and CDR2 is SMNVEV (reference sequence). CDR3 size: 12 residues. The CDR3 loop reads CASSFPGNEQFF. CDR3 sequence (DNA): TGTGCCAGCAGTTTCCCAGGGAATGAGCAGTTCTTC.

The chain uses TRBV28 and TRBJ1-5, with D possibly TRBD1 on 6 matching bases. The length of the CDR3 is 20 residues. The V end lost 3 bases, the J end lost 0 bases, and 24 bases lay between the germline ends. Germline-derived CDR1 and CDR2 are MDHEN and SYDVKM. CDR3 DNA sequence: TGTGCCAGCAGTTTCCCCCCCACAAGTGCCGGGACAAATAGCAATCAGCCCCAGCATTTT. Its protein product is CASSFPPTSAGTNSNQPQHF.

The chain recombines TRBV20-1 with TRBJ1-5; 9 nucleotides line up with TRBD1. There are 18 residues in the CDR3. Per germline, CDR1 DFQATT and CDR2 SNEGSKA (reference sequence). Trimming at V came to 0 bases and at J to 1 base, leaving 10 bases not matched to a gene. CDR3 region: CSARDADRGLVSNQPQHF. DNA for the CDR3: TGCAGTGCTAGAGATGCGGACAGGGGTTTAGTGAGCAATCAGCCCCAGCATTTT.

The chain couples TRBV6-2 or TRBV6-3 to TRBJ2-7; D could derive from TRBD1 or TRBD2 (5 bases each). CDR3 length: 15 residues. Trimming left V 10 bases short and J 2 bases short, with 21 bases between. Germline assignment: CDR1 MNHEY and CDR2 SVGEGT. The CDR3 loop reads CATDDRSGVPYEQYF. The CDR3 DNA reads TGTGCCACCGATGACAGATCCGGGGTTCCCTACGAGCAGTACTTC.

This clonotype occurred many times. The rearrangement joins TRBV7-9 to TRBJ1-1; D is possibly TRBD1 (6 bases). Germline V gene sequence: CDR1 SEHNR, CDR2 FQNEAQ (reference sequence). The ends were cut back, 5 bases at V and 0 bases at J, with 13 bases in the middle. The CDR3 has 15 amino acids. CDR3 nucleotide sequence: TGTGCCAGCAGCCGCCGGACAGACGTGAACACTGAAGCTTTCTTT. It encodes CASSRRTDVNTEAFF. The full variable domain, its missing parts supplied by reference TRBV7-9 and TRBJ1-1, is DTGVSQNPRHKITKRGQNVTFRCDPISEHNRLYWYRQTLGQGPEFLTYFQNEAQLEKSRLLSDRFSAERPKGSFSTLEIQRTEQGDSAMYLCASSRRTDVNTEAFFGQGTRLTVV.

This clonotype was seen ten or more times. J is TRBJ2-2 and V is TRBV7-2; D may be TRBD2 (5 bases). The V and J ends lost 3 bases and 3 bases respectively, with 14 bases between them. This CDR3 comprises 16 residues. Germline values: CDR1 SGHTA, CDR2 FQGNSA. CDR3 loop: CASSLDGLADTGELFF. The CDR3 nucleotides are TGTGCCAGCAGCTTGGACGGGCTAGCTGACACCGGGGAGCTGTTTTTT.

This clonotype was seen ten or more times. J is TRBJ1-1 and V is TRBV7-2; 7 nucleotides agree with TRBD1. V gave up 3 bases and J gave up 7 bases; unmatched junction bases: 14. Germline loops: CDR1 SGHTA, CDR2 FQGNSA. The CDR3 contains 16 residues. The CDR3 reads CASSFTITGAGGEAFF. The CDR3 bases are TGTGCCAGCAGCTTTACAATCACAGGGGCGGGAGGTGAAGCTTTCTTT.

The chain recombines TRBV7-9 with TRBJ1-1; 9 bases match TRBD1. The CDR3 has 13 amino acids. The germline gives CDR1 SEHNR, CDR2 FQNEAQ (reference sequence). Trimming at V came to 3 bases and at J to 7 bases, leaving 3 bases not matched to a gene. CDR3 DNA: TGTGCCAGCAGCTTTCTGACAGGGGGTGAAGCTTTCTTT. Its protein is CASSFLTGGEAFF.

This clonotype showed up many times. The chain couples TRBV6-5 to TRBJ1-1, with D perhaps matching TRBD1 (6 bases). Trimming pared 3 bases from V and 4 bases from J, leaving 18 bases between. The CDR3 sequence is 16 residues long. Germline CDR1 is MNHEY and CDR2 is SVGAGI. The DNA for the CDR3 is TGTGCCAGCAGTTATACAGCAAACAGGGAAGGCACTGAAGCTTTCTTT. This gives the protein CASSYTANREGTEAFF.

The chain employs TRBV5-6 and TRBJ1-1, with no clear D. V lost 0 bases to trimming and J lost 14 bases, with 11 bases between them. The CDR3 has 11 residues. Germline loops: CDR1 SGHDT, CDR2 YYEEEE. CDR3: CASSLAELEFF. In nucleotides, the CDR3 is TGTGCCAGCAGCTTGGCTGAATTGGAGTTCTTT.

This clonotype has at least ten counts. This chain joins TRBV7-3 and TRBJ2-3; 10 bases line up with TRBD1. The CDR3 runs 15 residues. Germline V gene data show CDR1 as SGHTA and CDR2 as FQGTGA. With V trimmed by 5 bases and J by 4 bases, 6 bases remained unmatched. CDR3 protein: CASSATGGVSDTQYF. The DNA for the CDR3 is TGTGCCAGCAGCGCGACAGGGGGCGTATCAGATACGCAGTATTTT.

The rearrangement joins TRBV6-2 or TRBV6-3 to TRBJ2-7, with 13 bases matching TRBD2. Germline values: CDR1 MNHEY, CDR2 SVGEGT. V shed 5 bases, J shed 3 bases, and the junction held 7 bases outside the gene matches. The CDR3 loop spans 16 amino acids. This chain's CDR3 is CASSPGTSGDIYEQYF. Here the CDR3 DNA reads TGTGCCAGCAGTCCTGGGACTAGCGGGGACATCTACGAGCAGTACTTC.

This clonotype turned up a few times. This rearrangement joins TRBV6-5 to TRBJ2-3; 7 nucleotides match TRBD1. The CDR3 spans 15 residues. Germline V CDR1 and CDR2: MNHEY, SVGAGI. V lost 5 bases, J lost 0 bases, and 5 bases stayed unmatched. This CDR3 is CASSGTAASTDTQYF. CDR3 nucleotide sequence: TGTGCCAGCAGTGGGACAGCGGCTAGCACAGATACGCAGTATTTT.

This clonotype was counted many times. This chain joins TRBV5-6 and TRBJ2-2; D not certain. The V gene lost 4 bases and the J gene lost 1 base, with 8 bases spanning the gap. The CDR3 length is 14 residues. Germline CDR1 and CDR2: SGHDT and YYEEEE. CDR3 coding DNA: TGTGCCAGCAGCCCGACGGGGAACACCGGGGAGCTGTTTTTT. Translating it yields CASSPTGNTGELFF.

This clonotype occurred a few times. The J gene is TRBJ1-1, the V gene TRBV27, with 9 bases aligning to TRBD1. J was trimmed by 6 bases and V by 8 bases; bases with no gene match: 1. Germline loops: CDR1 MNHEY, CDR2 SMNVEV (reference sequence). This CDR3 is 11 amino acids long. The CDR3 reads CASGQGPEAFF. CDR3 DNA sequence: TGTGCCAGCGGACAGGGGCCTGAAGCTTTCTTT.

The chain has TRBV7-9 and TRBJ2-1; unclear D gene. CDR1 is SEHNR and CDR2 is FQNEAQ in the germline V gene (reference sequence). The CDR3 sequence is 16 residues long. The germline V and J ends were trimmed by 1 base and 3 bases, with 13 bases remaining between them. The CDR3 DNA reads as TGTGCCAGCAGCTTAGGGGGTCTCCCCCTCTACAATGAGCAGTTCTTC. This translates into CASSLGGLPLYNEQFF.